This TCR beta chain appears in the sequencing data of a study of blood T cell repertoires in COVID-19. For the study at large: What the recovered Cohort 3 donors had was two negative PCRs, clearance, or symptom resolution. PBMCs, B-cell-depleted T cells, or T cells were the source of the cDNA or gDNA that made up the material.

Measured with immunoSEQ multiplex PCR; TCRdb has only the in-frame clones, and not every one. This table holds fewer than 350,000 clones, about 88% found once. CDR1 and CDR2 (germline): MNHEY, SVGAGI. This CDR3 region has 15 residues. Trimming shortened V by 2 bases and J by 1 base, and 12 bases separated the two germline ends. Categorization into cohorts depended on clinical history that participants reported. This TCR was sampled from an older woman in a cohort exposed to, infected with or recovered from COVID-19 (not recorded which). V gene TRBV6-5 combines with J gene TRBJ2-7; the D gene is possibly TRBD1 (6 bases). Sequencing was performed on PBMCs or T cells enriched from blood (not recorded which). The CDR3 nucleotides read TGTGCCAGCAGTTACCTACAGGGTAGGTCCTACGAGCAGTACTTC. It yields the protein CASSYLQGRSYEQYF.